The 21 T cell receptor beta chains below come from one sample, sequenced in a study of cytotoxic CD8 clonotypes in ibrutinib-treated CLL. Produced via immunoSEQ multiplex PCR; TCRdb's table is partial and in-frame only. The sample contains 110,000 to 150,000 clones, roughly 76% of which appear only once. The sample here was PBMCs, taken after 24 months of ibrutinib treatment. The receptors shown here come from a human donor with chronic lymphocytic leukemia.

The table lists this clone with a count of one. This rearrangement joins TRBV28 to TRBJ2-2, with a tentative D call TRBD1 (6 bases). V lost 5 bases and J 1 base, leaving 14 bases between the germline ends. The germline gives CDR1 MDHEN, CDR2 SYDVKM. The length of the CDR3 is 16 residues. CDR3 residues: CASSPLGAENTGELFF. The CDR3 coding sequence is TGTGCCAGCAGTCCCCTGGGGGCAGAGAACACCGGGGAGCTGTTTTTT.

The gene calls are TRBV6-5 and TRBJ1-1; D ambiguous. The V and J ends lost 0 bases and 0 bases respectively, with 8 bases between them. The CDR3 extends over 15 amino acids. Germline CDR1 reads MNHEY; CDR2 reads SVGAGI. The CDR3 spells CASSYSNGMNTEAFF. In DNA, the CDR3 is TGTGCCAGCAGTTACTCGAACGGGATGAACACTGAAGCTTTCTTT.

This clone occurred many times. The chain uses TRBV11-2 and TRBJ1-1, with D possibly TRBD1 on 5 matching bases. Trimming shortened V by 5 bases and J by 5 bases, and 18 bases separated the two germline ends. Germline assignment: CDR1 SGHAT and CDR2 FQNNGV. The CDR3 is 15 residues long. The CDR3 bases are TGTGCCAGCAGCCCCAAGTCCAGGGCGGGGACTGAAGCTTTCTTT. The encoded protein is CASSPKSRAGTEAFF.

CDR3 nucleotide sequence: TGTGCCAGCAGCCCGCGACAGGGCAACCAGCCCCAGCATTTT. As protein: CASSPRQGNQPQHF. The V and J genes are TRBV21-1 and TRBJ1-5; the DNA was not used to check the table's D call, TRBD1. TRBV21-1 counts as a pseudogene. The CDR3 is 14 residues long.

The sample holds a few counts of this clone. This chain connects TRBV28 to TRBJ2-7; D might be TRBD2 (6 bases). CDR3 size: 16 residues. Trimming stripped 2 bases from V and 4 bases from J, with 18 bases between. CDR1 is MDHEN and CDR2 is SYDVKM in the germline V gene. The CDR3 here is CASSLPGRGRGYEQYF. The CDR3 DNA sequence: TGTGCCAGCAGTTTACCCGGTCGGGGACGGGGGTACGAGCAGTACTTC.

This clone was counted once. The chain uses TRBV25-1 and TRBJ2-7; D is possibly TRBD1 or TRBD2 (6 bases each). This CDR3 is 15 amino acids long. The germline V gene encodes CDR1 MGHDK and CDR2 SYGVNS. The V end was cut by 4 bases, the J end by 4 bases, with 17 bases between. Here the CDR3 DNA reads TGTGCCAGCAGTGGTGGCTTCGGGGGCGCGTACGAGCAGTACTTC. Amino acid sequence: CASSGGFGGAYEQYF.

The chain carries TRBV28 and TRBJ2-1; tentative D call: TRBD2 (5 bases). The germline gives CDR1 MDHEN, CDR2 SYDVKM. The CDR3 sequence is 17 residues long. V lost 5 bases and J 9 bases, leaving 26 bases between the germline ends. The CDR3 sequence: CASSRPAGGRTMAEQFF. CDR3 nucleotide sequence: TGTGCCAGCAGTCGACCCGCTGGCGGGCGCACCATGGCTGAGCAGTTCTTC.

CDR3 coding DNA: TGTGCCAGTAGCCCTAGGAGACGGAATAGCAATCAGCCCCAGCATTTT. Residues: CASSPRRRNSNQPQHF. V usage is TRBV19 and J usage is TRBJ1-5, with no clear D. V was shortened by 6 bases and J by 0 bases, with 15 bases between the two germline ends. Germline V lookup: CDR1 LNHDA, CDR2 SQIVND (reference sequence). The CDR3 sequence is 16 residues long.

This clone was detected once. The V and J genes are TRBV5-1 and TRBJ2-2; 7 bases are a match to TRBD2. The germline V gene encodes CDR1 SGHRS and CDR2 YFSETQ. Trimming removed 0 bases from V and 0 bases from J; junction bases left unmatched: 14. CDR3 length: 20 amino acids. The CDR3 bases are TGCGCCAGCAGCTTGGTGTGGGGGTCTAGCGGCGCCGCGAACACCGGGGAGCTGTTTTTT. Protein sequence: CASSLVWGSSGAANTGELFF.

The CDR3 is CSFGTVLTDTQYF. CDR3 sequence (DNA): TGCAGCTTCGGGACAGTCCTCACAGATACGCAGTATTTT. J is TRBJ2-3 and V is TRBV29-1; TRBD1 matches 7 bases. V lost 8 bases and J lost 2; bases outside the gene matches: 7. Germline-derived CDR1 and CDR2 are SQVTM and ANQGSEA. The CDR3 sequence is 13 residues long.

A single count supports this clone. The CDR3 DNA reads as TGTGCCAGCAGCTTAGCGGGCAGCTTGTCCTACGAGCAGTACTTC. It specifies CASSLAGSLSYEQYF. The gene calls are TRBV11-2 and TRBJ2-7, with D uncertain. The V end lost 1 base, the J end lost 1 base, and 11 bases lay between the germline ends. This CDR3 spans 15 amino acids. Germline V gene sequence: CDR1 SGHAT, CDR2 FQNNGV.

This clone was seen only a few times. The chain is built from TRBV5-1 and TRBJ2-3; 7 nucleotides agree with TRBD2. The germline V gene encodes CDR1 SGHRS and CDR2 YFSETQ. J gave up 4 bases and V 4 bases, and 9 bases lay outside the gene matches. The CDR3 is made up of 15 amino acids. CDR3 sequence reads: CASSPSGVRPDTQYF. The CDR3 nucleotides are TGCGCCAGCAGCCCGAGCGGGGTCAGGCCAGATACGCAGTATTTT.

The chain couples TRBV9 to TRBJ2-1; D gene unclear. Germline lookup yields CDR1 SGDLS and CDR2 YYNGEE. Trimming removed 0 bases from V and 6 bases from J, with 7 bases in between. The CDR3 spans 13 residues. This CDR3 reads CASSVGAVNEQFF. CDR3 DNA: TGTGCCAGCAGCGTAGGTGCAGTCAATGAGCAGTTCTTC.

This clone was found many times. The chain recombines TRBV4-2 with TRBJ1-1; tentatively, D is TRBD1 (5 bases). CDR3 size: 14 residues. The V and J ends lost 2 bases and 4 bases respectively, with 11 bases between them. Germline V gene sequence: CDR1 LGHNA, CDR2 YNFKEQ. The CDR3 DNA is TGTGCCAGCAGCCAAATTGGTGGGACCACTGAAGCTTTCTTT. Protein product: CASSQIGGTTEAFF.

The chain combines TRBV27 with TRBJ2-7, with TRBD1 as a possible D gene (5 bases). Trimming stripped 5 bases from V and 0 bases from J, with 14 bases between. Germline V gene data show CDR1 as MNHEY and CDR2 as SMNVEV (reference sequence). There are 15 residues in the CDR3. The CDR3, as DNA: TGTGCCAGCAGTAAAACAGGACACGACTCCTACGAGCAGTACTTC. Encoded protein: CASSKTGHDSYEQYF.

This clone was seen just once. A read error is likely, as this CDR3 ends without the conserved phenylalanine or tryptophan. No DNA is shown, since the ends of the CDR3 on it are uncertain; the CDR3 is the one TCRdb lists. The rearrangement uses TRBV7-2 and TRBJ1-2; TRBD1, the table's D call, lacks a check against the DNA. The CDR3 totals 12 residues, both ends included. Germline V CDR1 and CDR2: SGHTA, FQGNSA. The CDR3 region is CASSLEGTPRSI.

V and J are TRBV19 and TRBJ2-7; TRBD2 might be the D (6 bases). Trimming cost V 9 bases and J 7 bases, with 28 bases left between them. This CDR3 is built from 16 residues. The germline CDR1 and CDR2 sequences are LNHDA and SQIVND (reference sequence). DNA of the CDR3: TGTGCCAGCAAAACGGTTCCTGAGGGCCCCGGAGGGGAGCAGTACTTC. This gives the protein CASKTVPEGPGGEQYF.

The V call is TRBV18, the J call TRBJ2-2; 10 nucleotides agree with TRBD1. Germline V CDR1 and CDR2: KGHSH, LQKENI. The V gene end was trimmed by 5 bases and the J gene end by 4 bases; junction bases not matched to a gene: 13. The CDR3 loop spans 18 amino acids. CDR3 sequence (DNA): TGTGCCAGCTCAACCGCGGCAATCGGGACAGGGGTCACCGGGGAGCTGTTTTTT. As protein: CASSTAAIGTGVTGELFF.

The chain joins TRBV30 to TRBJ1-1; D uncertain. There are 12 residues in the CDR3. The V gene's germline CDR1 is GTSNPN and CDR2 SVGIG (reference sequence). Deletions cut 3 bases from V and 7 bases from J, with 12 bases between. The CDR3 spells CAWRTGWGEAFF. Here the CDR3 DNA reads TGTGCCTGGAGAACGGGGTGGGGTGAAGCTTTCTTT.

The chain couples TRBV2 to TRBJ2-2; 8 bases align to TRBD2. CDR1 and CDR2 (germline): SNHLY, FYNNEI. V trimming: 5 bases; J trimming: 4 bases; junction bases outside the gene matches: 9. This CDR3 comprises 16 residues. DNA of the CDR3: TGTGCCAGCAGTTTTGCGGGGGGCGTCGGCACCGGGGAGCTGTTTTTT. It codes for CASSFAGGVGTGELFF.

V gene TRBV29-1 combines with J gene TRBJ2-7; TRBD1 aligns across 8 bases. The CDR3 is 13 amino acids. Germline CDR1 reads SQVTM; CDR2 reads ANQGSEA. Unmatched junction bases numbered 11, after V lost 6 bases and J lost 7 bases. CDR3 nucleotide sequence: TGCAGCGTCGACGGACAGGGCCTGGGGGAGCAGTACTTC. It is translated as CSVDGQGLGEQYF.